The present entry profiles one T cell receptor (beta chain) with its context. This sample is drawn from a study of CD8+ T cells in alopecia areata. CDR1 GTSNPN and CDR2 SVGIG come from the germline V gene (reference sequence). V lost 6 bases and J lost 8, with 16 bases in between. The CDR3 contains 13 residues. cDNA serving as the sequencing template came from extracted, reverse transcribed RNA. The table came from immunoSEQ multiplex PCR; TCRdb's copy has only in-frame clones and leaves some out. The sample has about 120,000 clones, approximately 60% seen once. Treatment: oral pan-JAK inhibitor, 5-10 mg twice daily.

This TCR came from a human donor with alopecia areata. The sample consisted of CD4+ T cells sorted from blood, taken at week 4, from a patient treated with tofacitinib. The chain joins TRBV30 to TRBJ1-4, with unresolved D. For the CDR3, the DNA is TGTGCCTGTATGATTAGGGAGACCGAAAAACTGTTTTTT. Its protein is CACMIRETEKLFF.